The 3 T cell receptor beta chains given below trace back to one sample, sequenced in a study of T cell changes during pregnancy in multiple sclerosis. Repertoires were generated with immunoSEQ multiplex PCR, while TCRdb's copy carries only in-frame clones and drops some. The profile shows over 20,000 clones, roughly 84% of them singletons. The material sequenced was CD8+ T cells from peripheral blood mononuclear cells, taken before pregnancy. Every receptor here comes from a female donor with multiple sclerosis, enrolled in a pregnancy study.

The chain carries TRBV7-9 and TRBJ1-3; D is possibly TRBD1 (5 bases). CDR1 and CDR2 from the germline V gene are SEHNR and FQNEAQ (reference sequence). This CDR3 is 17 amino acids long. V lost 5 bases and J 0 bases, leaving 17 bases between the germline ends. In DNA, the CDR3 is TGTGCCAGCAGCCCGCAGGGTGGGGCCCTCTCTGGAAACACCATATATTTT. This translates into CASSPQGGALSGNTIYF.

The chain combines TRBV13 with TRBJ2-6; TRBD1 agrees at 7 bases. The V and J ends lost 5 bases and 0 bases, in that order; junction bases with no gene match: 7. The length of the CDR3 is 17 residues. Germline values: CDR1 PRHDT, CDR2 FYEKMQ (reference sequence). In nucleotides, the CDR3 is TGTGCCAGCAGCCCCAGGGGACAGCCCTCTGGGGCCAACGTCCTGACTTTC. This gives the protein CASSPRGQPSGANVLTF.

This clone was observed a single time. The chain employs TRBV6-5 and TRBJ2-7; possible D gene TRBD1, 6 bases. The length of the CDR3 is 13 residues. V was shortened by 6 bases and J by 1 base, with 10 bases between the two germline ends. In germline, CDR1 is MNHEY, CDR2 SVGAGI. The CDR3: CASRRQGSYEQYF. Written as DNA, the CDR3 is TGTGCCAGCAGACGGCAGGGGTCCTACGAGCAGTACTTC.